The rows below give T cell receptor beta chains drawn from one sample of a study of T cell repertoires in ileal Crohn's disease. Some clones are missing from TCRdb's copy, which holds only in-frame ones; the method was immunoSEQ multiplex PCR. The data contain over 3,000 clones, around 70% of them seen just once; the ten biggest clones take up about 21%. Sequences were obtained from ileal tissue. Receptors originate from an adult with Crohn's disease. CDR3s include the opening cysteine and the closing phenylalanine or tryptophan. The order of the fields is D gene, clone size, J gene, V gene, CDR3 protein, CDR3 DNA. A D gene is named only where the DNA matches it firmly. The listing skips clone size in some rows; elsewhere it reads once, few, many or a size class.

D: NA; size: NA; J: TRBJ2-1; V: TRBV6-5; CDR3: CASRELDYNEQFF; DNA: TGTGCCAGCAGGGAGTTGGACTACAATGAGCAGTTCTTC
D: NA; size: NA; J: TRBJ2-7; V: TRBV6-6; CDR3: CATRQDLISYEQYF; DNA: TGTGCCACCCGACAGGACTTAATATCCTACGAGCAGTACTTC
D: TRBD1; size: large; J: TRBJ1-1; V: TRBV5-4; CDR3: CASSSSGGWTEAFF; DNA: TGTGCCAGCAGCTCATCAGGGGGCTGGACTGAAGCTTTCTTT
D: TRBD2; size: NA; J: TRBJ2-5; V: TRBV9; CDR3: CASSVDPSGGVRETQYF; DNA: TGTGCCAGCAGCGTAGATCCTAGCGGGGGAGTGAGAGAGACCCAGTACTTC
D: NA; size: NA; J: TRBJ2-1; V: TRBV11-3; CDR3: CASSLKSEQFF; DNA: TGTGCCAGCAGCTTAAAGAGTGAGCAGTTCTTC
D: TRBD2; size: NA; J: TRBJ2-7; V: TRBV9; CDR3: CASSLTGTNYEQYF; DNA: TGTGCCAGCAGCCTAACCGGGACTAACTACGAGCAGTACTTC
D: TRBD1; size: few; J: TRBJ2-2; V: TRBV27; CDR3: CASRGTAATGELFF; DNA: TGTGCCAGCAGGGGGACAGCCGCGACCGGGGAGCTGTTTTTT
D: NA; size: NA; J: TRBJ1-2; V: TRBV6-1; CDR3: CASKVSRGNYGYTF; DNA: TGTGCCAGCAAGGTCAGCAGGGGAAACTATGGCTACACCTTC
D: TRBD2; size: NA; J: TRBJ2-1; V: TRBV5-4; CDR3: CASSLTKTAPSGRIYEQFF; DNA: TGTGCCAGCAGCTTGACCAAAACTGCTCCTAGCGGGAGGATATATGAGCAGTTCTTC
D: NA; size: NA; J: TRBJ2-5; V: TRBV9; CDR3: CASSVGGGPGETQYF; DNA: TGTGCCAGCAGCGTAGGGGGGGGGCCCGGAGAGACCCAGTACTTC
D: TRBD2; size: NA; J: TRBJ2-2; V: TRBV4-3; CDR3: CASSQDGLAGAVTGELFF; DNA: TGCGCCAGCAGCCAAGACGGACTAGCGGGAGCTGTCACCGGGGAGCTGTTTTTT
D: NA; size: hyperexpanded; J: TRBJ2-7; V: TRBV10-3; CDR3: CAIRPADSYEQYF; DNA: TGTGCCATCCGCCCCGCAGACTCCTACGAGCAGTACTTC
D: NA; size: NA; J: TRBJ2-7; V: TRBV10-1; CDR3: CASTTTELIYEQYF; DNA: TGCGCCAGCACTACGACAGAATTGATCTACGAGCAGTACTTC
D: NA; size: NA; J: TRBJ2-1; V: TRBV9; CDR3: CASSVARGPIGGNEQFF; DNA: TGTGCCAGCAGCGTAGCTCGAGGACCGATAGGAGGCAATGAGCAGTTCTTC
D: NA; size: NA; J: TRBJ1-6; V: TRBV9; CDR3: CASSPAGTRNSPLHF; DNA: TGTGCCAGCAGCCCGGCCGGGACAAGGAATTCACCCCTCCACTTT
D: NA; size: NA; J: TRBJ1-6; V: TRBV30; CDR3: CAWSVPPGNNSPLHF; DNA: TGTGCCTGGAGTGTACCCCCAGGGAATAATTCACCCCTCCACTTT
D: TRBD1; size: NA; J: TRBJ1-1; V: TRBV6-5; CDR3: CASTQGLNTEAFF; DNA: TGTGCCAGCACACAGGGGTTGAACACTGAAGCTTTCTTT
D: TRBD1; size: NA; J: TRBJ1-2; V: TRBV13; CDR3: CASSLSGTGRGYTF; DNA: TGTGCCAGCAGCTTGTCCGGGACAGGGAGAGGCTACACCTTC
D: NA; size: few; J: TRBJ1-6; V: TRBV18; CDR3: CASSPGAQGGDSPLHF; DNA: TGTGCCAGCTCACCGGGTGCTCAGGGTGGCGACTCACCCCTCCACTTT
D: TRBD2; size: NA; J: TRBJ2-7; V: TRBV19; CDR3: CASSPGGGEGSSEQYF; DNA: TGTGCCAGTAGTCCGGGAGGGGGAGAGGGGAGTAGCGAGCAGTACTTC
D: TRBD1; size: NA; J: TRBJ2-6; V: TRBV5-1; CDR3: CASSLEGGAGSGANVLTF; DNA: TGCGCCAGCAGCTTGGAAGGGGGCGCGGGCTCTGGGGCCAACGTCCTGACTTTC
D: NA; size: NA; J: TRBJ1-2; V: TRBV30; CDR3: CAWSGEGGGYTF; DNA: TGTGCCTGGAGTGGGGAAGGGGGAGGCTACACCTTC
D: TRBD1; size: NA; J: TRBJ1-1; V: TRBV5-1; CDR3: CASSLEGQRHTEAFF; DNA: TGCGCCAGCAGCCTGGAGGGACAGCGACACACTGAAGCTTTCTTT
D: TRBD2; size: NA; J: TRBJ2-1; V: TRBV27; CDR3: CASTRGTSYNEQFF; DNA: TGTGCCAGCACGCGGGGGACCTCCTACAATGAGCAGTTCTTC
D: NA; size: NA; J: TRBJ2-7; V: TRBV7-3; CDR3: CASPWGGTWEYEQYF; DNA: TGTGCCAGCCCCTGGGGCGGGACCTGGGAGTACGAGCAGTACTTC
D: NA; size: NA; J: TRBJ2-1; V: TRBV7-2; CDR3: CASSSSVNNEQFF; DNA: TGTGCCAGCAGCTCGAGTGTAAACAATGAGCAGTTCTTC
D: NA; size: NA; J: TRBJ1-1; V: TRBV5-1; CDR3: CASSLAPGTEAFF; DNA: TGCGCCAGCAGCTTGGCCCCGGGGACTGAAGCTTTCTTT
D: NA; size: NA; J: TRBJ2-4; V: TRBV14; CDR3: CASSQASEGWAKNIQYF; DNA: TGTGCCAGCAGCCAAGCAAGCGAGGGTTGGGCCAAAAACATTCAGTACTTC
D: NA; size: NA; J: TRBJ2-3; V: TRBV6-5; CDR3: CASTFSETQYF; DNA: TGTGCCAGCACCTTTTCGGAGACGCAGTATTTT
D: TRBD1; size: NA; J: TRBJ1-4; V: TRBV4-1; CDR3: CASSDRERSGQNEKLFF; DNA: TGCGCCAGCAGCGACAGGGAGAGATCGGGGCAAAATGAAAAACTGTTTTTT
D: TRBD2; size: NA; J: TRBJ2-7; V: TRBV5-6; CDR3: CASSEPPLAVTAEQYF; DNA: TGTGCCAGCAGCGAACCCCCACTAGCGGTTACCGCCGAGCAGTACTTC
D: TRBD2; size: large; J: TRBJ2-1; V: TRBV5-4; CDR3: CASATSGWNEQFF; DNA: TGTGCCAGCGCTACTAGCGGTTGGAATGAGCAGTTCTTC
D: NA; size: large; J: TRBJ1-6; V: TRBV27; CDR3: CASSLRDKILHF; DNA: TGTGCCAGCAGCTTGCGGGATAAGATTCTCCACTTT
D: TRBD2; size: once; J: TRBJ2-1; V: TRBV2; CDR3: CASTLALENEQFF; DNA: TGTGCCAGCACACTAGCGCTGGAGAATGAGCAGTTCTTC
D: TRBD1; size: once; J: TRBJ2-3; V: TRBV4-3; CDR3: CASSQGTGEPTDTQYF; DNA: TGCGCCAGCAGCCAAGGGACAGGGGAACCCACAGATACGCAGTATTTT
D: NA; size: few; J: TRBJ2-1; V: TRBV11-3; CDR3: CASSFSGLYNEQFF; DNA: TGTGCCAGCAGCTTCTCTGGGCTTTACAATGAGCAGTTCTTC
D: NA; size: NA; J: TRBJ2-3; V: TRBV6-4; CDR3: CASSDRDTTDTQYF; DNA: TGTGCCAGCAGTGACAGGGACACCACAGATACGCAGTATTTT
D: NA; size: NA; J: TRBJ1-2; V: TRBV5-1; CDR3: CASSWGGGLYGYTF; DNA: TGCGCCAGCAGCTGGGGCGGCGGCCTCTATGGCTACACCTTC
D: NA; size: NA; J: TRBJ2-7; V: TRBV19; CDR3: CASSIRGGSHYEQYF; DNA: TGTGCCAGTAGTATCAGAGGGGGTTCCCACTACGAGCAGTACTTC
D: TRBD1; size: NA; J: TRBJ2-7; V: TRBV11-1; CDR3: CASSLRDRAYYEQYF; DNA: TGTGCCAGCAGCTTAAGGGACAGAGCCTATTACGAGCAGTACTTC
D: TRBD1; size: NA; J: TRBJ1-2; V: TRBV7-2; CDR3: CASSYLQGAKGYTF; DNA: TGTGCCAGCAGCTACTTGCAGGGGGCGAAGGGCTACACCTTC
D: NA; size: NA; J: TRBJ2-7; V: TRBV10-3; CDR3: CAISESDYEQYF; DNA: TGTGCCATCAGTGAGAGCGACTACGAGCAGTACTTC
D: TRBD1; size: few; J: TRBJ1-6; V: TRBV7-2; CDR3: CASTDVQGNSPLHF; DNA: TGTGCCAGCACCGATGTACAGGGGAACTCCCCCCTCCACTTT
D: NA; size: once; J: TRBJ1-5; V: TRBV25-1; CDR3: CASSEAGEGNQPQHF; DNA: TGTGCCAGCAGTGAAGCCGGGGAGGGCAATCAGCCCCAGCATTTT
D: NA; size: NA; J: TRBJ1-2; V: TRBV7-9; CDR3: CASSLGRDYTF; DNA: TGTGCCAGCAGCTTAGGCAGGGACTACACCTTC
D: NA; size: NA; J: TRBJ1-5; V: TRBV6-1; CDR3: CASSPSGQPQHF; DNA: TGTGCCAGCAGCCCCAGCGGTCAGCCCCAGCATTTT
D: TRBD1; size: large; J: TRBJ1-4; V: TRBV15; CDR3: CATSRLTGVNEKLFF; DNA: TGTGCCACCAGCAGGCTGACAGGGGTGAATGAAAAACTGTTTTTT
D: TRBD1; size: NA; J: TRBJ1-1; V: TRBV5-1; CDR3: CASYDRENTEAFF; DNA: TGCGCCAGCTACGACAGGGAGAACACTGAAGCTTTCTTT
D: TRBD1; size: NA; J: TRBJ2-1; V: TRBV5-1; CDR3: CASSAGTGGGDEQFF; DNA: TGCGCCAGCAGCGCGGGGACAGGGGGCGGGGATGAGCAGTTCTTC
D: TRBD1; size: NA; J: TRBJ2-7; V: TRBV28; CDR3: CASRAGTGLYEQYF; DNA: TGTGCCAGCAGGGCCGGGACAGGGCTCTACGAGCAGTACTTC
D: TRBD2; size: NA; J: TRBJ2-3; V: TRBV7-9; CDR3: CASSLALAGGTDTQYF; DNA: TGTGCCAGCAGCTTAGCGCTAGCGGGGGGCACAGATACGCAGTATTTT
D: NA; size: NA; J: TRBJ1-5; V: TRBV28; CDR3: CASRPPGAGQPQHF; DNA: TGTGCCAGCAGACCTCCAGGGGCGGGTCAGCCCCAGCATTTT
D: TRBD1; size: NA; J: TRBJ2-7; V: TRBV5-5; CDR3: CASSLSTGTGSSYEQYF; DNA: TGTGCCAGCAGCCTTTCAACCGGGACAGGGAGCTCCTACGAGCAGTACTTC
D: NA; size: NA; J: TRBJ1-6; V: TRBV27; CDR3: CASGWASNSPLHF; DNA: TGTGCCAGCGGATGGGCCTCAAATTCACCCCTCCACTTT
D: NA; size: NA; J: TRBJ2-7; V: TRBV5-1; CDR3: CASSFYPLGQGTDEQYF; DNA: TGCGCCAGCAGCTTCTATCCTTTAGGGCAGGGGACGGACGAGCAGTACTTC
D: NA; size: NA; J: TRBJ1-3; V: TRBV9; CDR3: CASSVGEAYSGNTIYF; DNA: TGTGCCAGCAGCGTAGGGGAGGCGTACTCTGGAAACACCATATATTTT
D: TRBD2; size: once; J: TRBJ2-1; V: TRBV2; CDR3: CASSGTSGGAYNEQFF; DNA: TGTGCCAGCTCAGGGACTAGCGGGGGGGCCTACAATGAGCAGTTCTTC
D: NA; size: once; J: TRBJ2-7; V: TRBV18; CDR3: CASSPSRSSYEQYF; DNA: TGTGCCAGCTCACCATCAAGGAGCTCCTACGAGCAGTACTTC
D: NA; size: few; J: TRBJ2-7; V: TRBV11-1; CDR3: CASRKNRDITYEQYF; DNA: TGTGCCAGCAGAAAGAACCGGGACATCACCTACGAGCAGTACTTC